What follows describes a single TCR beta chain. As originally analysed: Amplification from reference gene primers served as the basis for estimated nucleated cell counts. The assay was immunoSEQ multiplex PCR, and TCRdb's table has in-frame clones only and misses some. The D gene and trimming were derived from the DNA, and the V and J assignments and clone size from that table. The repertoire consists of about 260,000 clones, with 84% occurring once and the leading ten covering under 5.5%. This sample was taken from a study of blood T cell repertoires in COVID-19. Study background: There were acute and convalescent COVID-19 samples, and they came from the United States, Italy and Spain. The cDNA or gDNA used as material had been derived from T cells, B-cell-depleted T cells, or PBMCs.

Germline CDR1 is MDHEN and CDR2 is SYDVKM. After removal of 5 bases from V and 6 bases from J, the junction contained 9 bases not matched to a gene. The CDR3 sequence is 16 residues long. The source of this sequence is a man aged 55-75 years with acute or convalescent COVID-19. Material for sequencing was peripheral blood. The chain joins TRBV28 to TRBJ1-6; 8 bases line up with TRBD1. In DNA, the CDR3 is TGTGCCAGCAGTCTGACAGGGGTGGGCCGTAATTCACCCCTCCACTTT. As protein: CASSLTGVGRNSPLHF.